This T cell receptor (beta chain) came from a study of graft-versus-host responses after intestinal transplantation. Study results and limitations: Present in recipient marrow, GvH clones included some that appeared first in ileum or blood.

The data were produced by immunoSEQ multiplex PCR, yet TCRdb's version contains in-frame clones alone and is incomplete. The table lists over 70,000 clones, around 83% of them singletons. The germline CDR1 and CDR2 sequences are MNHEY and SVGAGI. The V and J ends lost 0 bases and 8 bases, in that order; junction bases with no gene match: 6. The CDR3 consists of 15 residues. This clone showed up just a few times. The antigen is undetermined. The sequence was collected from a human donor who received an intestinal transplant. The source was unstimulated CD8+ T cells sorted from spleen or lymph node cells, collected before intestinal transplant. The chain links TRBV6-5 to TRBJ1-2; 10 bases align to TRBD1. CDR3 DNA: TGTGCCAGCAGTTACTCCCAGACAGGGGGCGAGGGCTACACCTTC. It codes for CASSYSQTGGEGYTF.